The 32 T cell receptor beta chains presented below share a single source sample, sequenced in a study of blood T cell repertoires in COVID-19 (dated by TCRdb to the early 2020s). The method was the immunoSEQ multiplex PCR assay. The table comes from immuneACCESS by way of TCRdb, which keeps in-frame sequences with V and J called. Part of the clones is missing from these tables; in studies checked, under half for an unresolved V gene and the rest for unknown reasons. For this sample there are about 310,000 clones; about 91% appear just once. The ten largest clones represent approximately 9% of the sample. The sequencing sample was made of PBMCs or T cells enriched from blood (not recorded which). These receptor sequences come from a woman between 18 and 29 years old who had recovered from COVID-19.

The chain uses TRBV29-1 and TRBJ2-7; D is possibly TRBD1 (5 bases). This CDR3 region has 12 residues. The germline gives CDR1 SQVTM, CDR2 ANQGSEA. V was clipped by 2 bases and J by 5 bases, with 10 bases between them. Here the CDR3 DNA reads TGCAGCGTTGAACAGGGTCCAAACGAGCAGTACTTC. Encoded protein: CSVEQGPNEQYF.

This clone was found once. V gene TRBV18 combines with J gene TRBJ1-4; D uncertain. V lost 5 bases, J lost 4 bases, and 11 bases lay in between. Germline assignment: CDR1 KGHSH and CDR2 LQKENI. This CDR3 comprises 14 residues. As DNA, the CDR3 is TGTGCCAGCTCAGCTAACAGTGATAATGAAAAACTGTTTTTT. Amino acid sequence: CASSANSDNEKLFF.

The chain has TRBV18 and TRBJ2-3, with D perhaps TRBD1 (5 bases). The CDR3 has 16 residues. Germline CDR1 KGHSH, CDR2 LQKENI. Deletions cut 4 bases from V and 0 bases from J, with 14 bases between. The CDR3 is CASSQLTVISTDTQYF. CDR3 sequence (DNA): TGTGCCAGCTCACAGCTGACAGTCATAAGCACAGATACGCAGTATTTT.

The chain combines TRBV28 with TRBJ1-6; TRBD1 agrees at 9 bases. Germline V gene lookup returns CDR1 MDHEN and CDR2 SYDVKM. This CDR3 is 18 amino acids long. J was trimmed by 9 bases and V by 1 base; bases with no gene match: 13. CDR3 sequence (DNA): TGTGCCAGCAGTTTATCCAAAGCCGGGACAGGGATAGGTTCACCCCTCCACTTT. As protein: CASSLSKAGTGIGSPLHF.

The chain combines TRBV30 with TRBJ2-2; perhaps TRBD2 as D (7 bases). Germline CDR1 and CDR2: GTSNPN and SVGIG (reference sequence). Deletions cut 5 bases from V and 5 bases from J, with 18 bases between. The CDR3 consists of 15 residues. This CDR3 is CAWVGGALGTGELFF. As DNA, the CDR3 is TGTGCCTGGGTAGGGGGGGCCCTAGGTACCGGGGAGCTGTTTTTT.

CDR3 sequence: CASTPQDRVAYEQYF. The CDR3 DNA reads as TGTGCCAGCACCCCCCAGGACAGGGTAGCCTACGAGCAGTACTTC. The rearrangement uses TRBV6-5 and TRBJ2-7; TRBD1 matches at 8 bases. The trim removed 7 bases at V and 2 bases at J, leaving 10 bases unmatched. CDR3 length: 15 residues. Germline CDR1 and CDR2: MNHEY and SVGAGI.

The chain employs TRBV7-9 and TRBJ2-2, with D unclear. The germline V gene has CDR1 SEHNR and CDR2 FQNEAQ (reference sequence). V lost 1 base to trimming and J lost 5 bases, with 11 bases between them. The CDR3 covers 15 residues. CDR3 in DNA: TGTGCCAGCAGCTTAGGGCCGTCACGAACCGGGGAGCTGTTTTTT. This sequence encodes CASSLGPSRTGELFF.

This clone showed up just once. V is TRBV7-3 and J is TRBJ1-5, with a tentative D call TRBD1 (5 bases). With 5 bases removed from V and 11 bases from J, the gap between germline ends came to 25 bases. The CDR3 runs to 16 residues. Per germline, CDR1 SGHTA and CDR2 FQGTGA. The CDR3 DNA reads TGTGCCAGCAGCCCGGAGGGACTAGCCGCCGGGTGCGCCCAGCATTTT. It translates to CASSPEGLAAGCAQHF.

The CDR3 bases are TGTGCCAGCAGCTTAGAAACAGGGGGCCGCGATAATGAAAAACTGTTTTTT. It encodes CASSLETGGRDNEKLFF. This sequence joins TRBV7-9 and TRBJ1-4; 9 bases agree with TRBD1. Germline CDR1 and CDR2: SEHNR and FQNEAQ (reference sequence). V lost 1 base, J lost 4 bases, and 7 bases stayed unmatched. CDR3 size: 17 residues.

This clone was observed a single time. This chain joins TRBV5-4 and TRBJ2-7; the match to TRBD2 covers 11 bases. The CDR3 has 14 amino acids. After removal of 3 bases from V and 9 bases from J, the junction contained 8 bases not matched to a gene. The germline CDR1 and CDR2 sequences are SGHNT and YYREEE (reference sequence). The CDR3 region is CASSSGLAGFVQYF. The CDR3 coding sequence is TGTGCCAGCAGCTCCGGACTAGCGGGTTTTGTGCAGTACTTC.

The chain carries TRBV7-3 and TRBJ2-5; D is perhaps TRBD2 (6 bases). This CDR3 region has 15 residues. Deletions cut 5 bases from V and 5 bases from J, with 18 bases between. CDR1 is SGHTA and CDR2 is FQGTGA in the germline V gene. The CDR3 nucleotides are TGTGCCAGCAGCCGACGAGGAGGGGCGAAGGAGACCCAGTACTTC. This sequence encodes CASSRRGGAKETQYF.

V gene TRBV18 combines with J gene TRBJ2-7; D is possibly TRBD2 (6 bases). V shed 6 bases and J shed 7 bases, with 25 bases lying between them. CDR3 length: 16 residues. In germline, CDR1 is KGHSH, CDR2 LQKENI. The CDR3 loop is CASSPDVGGSQREQYF. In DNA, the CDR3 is TGTGCCAGCTCGCCGGATGTGGGGGGTTCCCAGAGGGAGCAGTACTTC.

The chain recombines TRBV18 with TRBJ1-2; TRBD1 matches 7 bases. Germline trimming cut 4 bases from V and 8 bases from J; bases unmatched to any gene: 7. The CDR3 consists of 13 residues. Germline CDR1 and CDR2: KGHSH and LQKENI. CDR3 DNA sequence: TGTGCCAGCTCACAAGACAGGGTTGGAGGCTACACCTTC. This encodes CASSQDRVGGYTF.

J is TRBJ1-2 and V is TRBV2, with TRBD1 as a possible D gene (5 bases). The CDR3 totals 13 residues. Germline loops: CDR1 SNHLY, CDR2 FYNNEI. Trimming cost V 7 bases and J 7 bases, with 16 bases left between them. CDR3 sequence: CASTQWDGGGYTF. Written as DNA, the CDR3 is TGTGCCAGCACACAATGGGACGGGGGTGGCTACACCTTC.

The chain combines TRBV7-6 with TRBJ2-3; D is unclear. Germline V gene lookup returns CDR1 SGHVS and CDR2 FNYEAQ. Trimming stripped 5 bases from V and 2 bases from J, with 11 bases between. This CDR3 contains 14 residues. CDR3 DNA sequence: TGTGCCAGCAGCGCCGACACCTACACAGATACGCAGTATTTT. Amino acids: CASSADTYTDTQYF.

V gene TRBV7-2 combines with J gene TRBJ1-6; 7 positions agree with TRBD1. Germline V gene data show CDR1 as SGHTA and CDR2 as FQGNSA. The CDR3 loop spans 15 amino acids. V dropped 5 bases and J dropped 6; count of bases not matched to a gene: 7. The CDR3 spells CASSPPGQSNSPLHF. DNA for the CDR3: TGTGCCAGCAGCCCTCCGGGACAGAGTAATTCACCCCTCCACTTT.

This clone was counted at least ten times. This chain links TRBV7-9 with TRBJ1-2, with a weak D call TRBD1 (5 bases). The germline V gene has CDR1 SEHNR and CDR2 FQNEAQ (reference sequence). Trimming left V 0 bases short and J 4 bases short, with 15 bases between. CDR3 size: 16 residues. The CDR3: CASSLAAGVGGYGYTF. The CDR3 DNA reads TGTGCCAGCAGCTTAGCTGCGGGGGTTGGGGGCTATGGCTACACCTTC.

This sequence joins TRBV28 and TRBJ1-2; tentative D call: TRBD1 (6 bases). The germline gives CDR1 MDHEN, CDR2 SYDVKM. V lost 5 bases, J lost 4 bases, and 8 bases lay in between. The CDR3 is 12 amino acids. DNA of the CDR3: TGTGCCAGCAGTCGGACAGTCTATGGCTACACCTTC. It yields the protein CASSRTVYGYTF.

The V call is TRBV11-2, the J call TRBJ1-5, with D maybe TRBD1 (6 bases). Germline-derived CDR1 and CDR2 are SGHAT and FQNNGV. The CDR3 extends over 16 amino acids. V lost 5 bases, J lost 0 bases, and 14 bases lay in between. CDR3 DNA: TGTGCCAGCAGCCCACTAGGGGGTCATAGCAATCAGCCCCAGCATTTT. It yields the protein CASSPLGGHSNQPQHF.

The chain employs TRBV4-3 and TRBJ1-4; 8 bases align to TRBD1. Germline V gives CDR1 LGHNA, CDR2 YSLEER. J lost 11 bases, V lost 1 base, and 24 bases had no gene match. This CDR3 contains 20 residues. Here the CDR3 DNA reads TGCGCCAGCAGCCAAGGGGGGGCAAGGACAGGGCAAGGTCGAAGGGAGAAACTGTTTTTT. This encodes CASSQGGARTGQGRREKLFF.

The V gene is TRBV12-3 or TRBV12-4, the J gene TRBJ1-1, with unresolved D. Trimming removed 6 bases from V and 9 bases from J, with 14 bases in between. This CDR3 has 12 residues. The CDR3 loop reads CASSPDGIQAFF. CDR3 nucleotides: TGTGCCAGCAGCCCCGACGGGATTCAAGCTTTCTTT.

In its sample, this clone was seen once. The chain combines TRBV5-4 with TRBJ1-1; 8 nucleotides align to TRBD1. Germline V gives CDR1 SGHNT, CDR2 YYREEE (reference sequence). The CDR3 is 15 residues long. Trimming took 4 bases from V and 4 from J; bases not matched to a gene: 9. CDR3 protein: CASSTDRVVRTEAFF. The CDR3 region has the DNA TGTGCCAGCAGCACGGACAGGGTGGTACGCACTGAAGCTTTCTTT.

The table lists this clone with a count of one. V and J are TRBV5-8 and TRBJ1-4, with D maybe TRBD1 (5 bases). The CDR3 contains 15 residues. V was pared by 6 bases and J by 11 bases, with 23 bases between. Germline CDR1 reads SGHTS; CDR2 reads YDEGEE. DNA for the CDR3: TGTGCCAGCAACCCTGGTAGGGGCAGGTCTGGGAAACTGTTTTTT. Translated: CASNPGRGRSGKLFF. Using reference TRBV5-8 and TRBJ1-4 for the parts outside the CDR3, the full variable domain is EAGVTQSPTHLIKTRGQQATLRCSPISGHTSVYWYQQALGLGLQFLLWYDEGEERNRGNFPPRFSGRQFPNYSSELNVNALELEDSALYLCASNPGRGRSGKLFFGSGTQLSVL.

CDR3 loop: CASSSGQGIQPQHF. Here the CDR3 DNA reads TGTGCCAGCAGCTCAGGACAGGGGATCCAGCCCCAGCATTTT. V gene TRBV11-2 combines with J gene TRBJ1-5; TRBD1 agrees at 9 bases. The trim removed 4 bases at V and 7 bases at J, leaving 5 bases unmatched. The CDR3 loop spans 14 amino acids. CDR1 is SGHAT, CDR2 FQNNGV, per germline.

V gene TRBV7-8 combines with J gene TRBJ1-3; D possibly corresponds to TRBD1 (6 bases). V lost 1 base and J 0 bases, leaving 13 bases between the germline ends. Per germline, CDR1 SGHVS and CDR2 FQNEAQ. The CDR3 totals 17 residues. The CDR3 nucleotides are TGTGCCAGCAGCTTAGACATTCAGGGGATCTCTGGAAACACCATATATTTT. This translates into CASSLDIQGISGNTIYF.

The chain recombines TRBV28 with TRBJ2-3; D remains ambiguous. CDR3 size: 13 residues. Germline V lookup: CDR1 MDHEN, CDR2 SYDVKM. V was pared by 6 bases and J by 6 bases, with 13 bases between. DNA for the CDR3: TGTGCCAGCAGGGTCCATGTTGGCGATACGCAGTATTTT. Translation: CASRVHVGDTQYF.

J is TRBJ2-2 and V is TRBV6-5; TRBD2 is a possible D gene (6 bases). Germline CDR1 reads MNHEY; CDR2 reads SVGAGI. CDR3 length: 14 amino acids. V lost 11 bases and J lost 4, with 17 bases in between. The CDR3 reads CAAGLGGGTGELFF. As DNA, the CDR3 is TGTGCCGCAGGTTTGGGAGGTGGCACCGGGGAGCTGTTTTTT.

DNA for the CDR3: TGTGCCAGCAGCGAGCGGGGGGGCCACACAGATACGCAGTATTTT. It codes for CASSERGGHTDTQYF. The chain is built from TRBV11-1 and TRBJ2-3; TRBD2 matches at 10 bases. Germline V gene lookup returns CDR1 SGHAT and CDR2 FQDESV (reference sequence). V gave up 5 bases and J gave up 2 bases; unmatched junction bases: 4. CDR3 length equals 15 residues.

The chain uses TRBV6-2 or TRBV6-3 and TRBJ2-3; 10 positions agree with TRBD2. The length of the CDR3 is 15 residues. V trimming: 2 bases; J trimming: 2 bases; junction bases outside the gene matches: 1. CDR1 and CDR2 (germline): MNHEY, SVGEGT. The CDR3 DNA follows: TGTGCCAGCAGTTACCTAGCGGGAGCCACAGATACGCAGTATTTT. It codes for CASSYLAGATDTQYF.

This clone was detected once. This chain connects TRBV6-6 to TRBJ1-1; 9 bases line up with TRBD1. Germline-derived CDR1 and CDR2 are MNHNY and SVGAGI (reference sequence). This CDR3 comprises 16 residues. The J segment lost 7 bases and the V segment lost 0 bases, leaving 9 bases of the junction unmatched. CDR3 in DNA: TGTGCCAGCAGTTACTCGTCCGGGACAGGGTCGAGTGAAGCTTTCTTT. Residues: CASSYSSGTGSSEAFF.

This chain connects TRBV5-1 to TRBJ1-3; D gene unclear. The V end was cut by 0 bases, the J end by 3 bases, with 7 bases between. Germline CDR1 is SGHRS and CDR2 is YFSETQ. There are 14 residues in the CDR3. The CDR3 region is CASSLEPVGNTIYF. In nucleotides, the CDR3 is TGCGCCAGCAGCTTGGAGCCGGTTGGAAACACCATATATTTT.

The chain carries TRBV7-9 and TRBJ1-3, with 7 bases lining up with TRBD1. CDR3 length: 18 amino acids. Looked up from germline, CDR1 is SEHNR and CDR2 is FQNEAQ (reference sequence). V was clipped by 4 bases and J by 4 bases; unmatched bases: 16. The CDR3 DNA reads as TGTGCCAGCAGCTCCGAGAGACAGGGATGGAAGGACGGAAACACCATATATTTT. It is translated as CASSSERQGWKDGNTIYF.